Listed here are 19 T cell receptor beta chains from one sample, sequenced in a study of cytomegalovirus exposure and HLA in healthy donors. Method: immunoSEQ multiplex PCR; TCRdb's copy keeps in-frame clones and lacks some. The repertoire holds about 120,000 clones, approximately 94% seen once, with 1.5% to 2% in the top ten. Sequencing was carried out using PBMCs. The receptors derive from a man between 18 and 35 years old in good health and CMV-seronegative.

This clone was detected once. The rearrangement links TRBV4-1 to TRBJ2-1, with D perhaps TRBD2 (5 bases). CDR3 size: 14 residues. Per germline, CDR1 MGHRA and CDR2 YSYEKL. Trimming left V 1 base short and J 7 bases short, with 11 bases between. Here the CDR3 reads CASSQVSRRNEQFF. The CDR3 region has the DNA TGCGCCAGCAGCCAAGTGTCTAGGAGGAATGAGCAGTTCTTC.

The chain joins TRBV7-2 to TRBJ1-2, with D hard to call. CDR1 and CDR2 (germline): SGHTA, FQGNSA. The V gene lost 2 bases and the J gene lost 8 bases, with 12 bases spanning the gap. CDR3 length equals 13 residues. The CDR3 region has the DNA TGTGCCAGCAGCTTATTAGTGCGCGTCGGCTACACCTTC. Residues: CASSLLVRVGYTF.

The chain is built from TRBV30 and TRBJ2-7; TRBD1 might be the D (6 bases). The CDR3 has 13 amino acids. The V gene lost 7 bases and the J gene lost 7 bases, with 20 bases spanning the gap. The germline CDR1 and CDR2 sequences are GTSNPN and SVGIG (reference sequence). The CDR3: CAYAGQTSPEQYF. The CDR3 DNA follows: TGTGCCTACGCCGGACAGACCTCTCCGGAGCAGTACTTC.

The chain employs TRBV6-1 and TRBJ1-2; maybe TRBD1 (5 bases). Trimming removed 3 bases from V and 2 bases from J, with 13 bases in between. CDR3 length: 15 residues. The germline CDR1 and CDR2 sequences are MNHNS and SASEGT. DNA of the CDR3: TGTGCCAGCAGTGATCGTGATCAGGGAAACTATGGCTACACCTTC. It is translated as CASSDRDQGNYGYTF.

This chain uses TRBV4-1 with TRBJ1-2; 12 nucleotides line up with TRBD1. Germline CDR1 MGHRA, CDR2 YSYEKL. The V segment lost 4 bases and the J segment 4 bases; nucleotides outside the gene matches: 13. This CDR3 comprises 18 residues. The DNA for the CDR3 is TGCGCCAGCAGCCCCACCCCGGGACAGGGGGCAGCGGGCTATGGCTACACCTTC. Its translation: CASSPTPGQGAAGYGYTF.

This chain uses TRBV28 with TRBJ2-6; no firm D call. This CDR3 has 15 amino acids. Trimming stripped 5 bases from V and 0 bases from J, with 8 bases between. Germline values: CDR1 MDHEN, CDR2 SYDVKM. The CDR3 reads CASSPVPSGANVLTF. CDR3 sequence (DNA): TGTGCCAGCAGTCCAGTCCCCTCTGGGGCCAACGTCCTGACTTTC.

This rearrangement joins TRBV6-6 to TRBJ1-2, with 7 bases that match TRBD1. J gave up 2 bases and V 7 bases, and 7 bases lay outside the gene matches. CDR1 is MNHNY and CDR2 is SVGAGI in the germline V gene (reference sequence). This CDR3 is 14 amino acids long. CDR3 sequence: CASTPGQRNYGYTF. The CDR3 nucleotides read TGTGCCAGCACCCCGGGACAGAGGAACTATGGCTACACCTTC.

This chain links TRBV9 with TRBJ2-1; D not resolved. This CDR3 comprises 13 residues. Trimming stripped 0 bases from V and 10 bases from J, with 11 bases between. Germline V gene lookup returns CDR1 SGDLS and CDR2 YYNGEE. The DNA of the CDR3 is TGTGCCAGCAGCGTAGTCGGCGGTGGGGAGCAGTTCTTC. Protein product: CASSVVGGGEQFF.

The chain employs TRBV27 and TRBJ1-5, with D perhaps matching TRBD1 (6 bases). Trimming removed 2 bases from V and 3 bases from J, with 8 bases in between. CDR1 is MNHEY and CDR2 is SMNVEV in the germline V gene (reference sequence). The CDR3 spans 14 residues. The CDR3 DNA follows: TGTGCCAGCAGTTTAAACAGGGTCAATCAGCCCCAGCATTTT. It translates to CASSLNRVNQPQHF.

The V call is TRBV7-2, the J call TRBJ2-7, with TRBD2 matching 7 bases. Germline trimming cut 5 bases from V and 7 bases from J; bases unmatched to any gene: 14. The length of the CDR3 is 15 residues. The germline V gene has CDR1 SGHTA and CDR2 FQGNSA. CDR3 loop: CASSGSGRRVGEQYF. Written as DNA, the CDR3 is TGTGCCAGCAGCGGTAGCGGGCGGAGAGTGGGAGAGCAGTACTTC.

V usage is TRBV5-1 and J usage is TRBJ2-7; D possibly corresponds to TRBD1 (6 bases). Trimming left V 4 bases short and J 0 bases short, with 8 bases between. This CDR3 contains 13 residues. The germline V gene encodes CDR1 SGHRS and CDR2 YFSETQ. The CDR3 DNA sequence: TGCGCCAGCAGCCCGGACAGCTCCTACGAGCAGTACTTC. Protein: CASSPDSSYEQYF.

As DNA, the CDR3 is TGCGCCAGCAGCCCCCAGACAGGGGGGATAACTGGAAACACCATATATTTT. This encodes CASSPQTGGITGNTIYF. This chain links TRBV5-1 with TRBJ1-3; the match to TRBD1 covers 9 bases. From germline, CDR1 is SGHRS and CDR2 YFSETQ. This CDR3 comprises 17 residues. The trim removed 4 bases at V and 2 bases at J, leaving 10 bases unmatched.

V gene TRBV7-6 combines with J gene TRBJ2-1; 10 nucleotides agree with TRBD2. This CDR3 is built from 15 residues. Germline CDR1 is SGHVS and CDR2 is FNYEAQ. The J segment lost 5 bases and the V segment lost 2 bases, leaving 3 bases of the junction unmatched. CDR3 in DNA: TGTGCCAGCAGCTTAAAACTAGCGGGGAACAATGAGCAGTTCTTC. Its translation is CASSLKLAGNNEQFF.

The genes are TRBV11-2 and TRBJ2-5, with 7 nucleotides matching TRBD1. The germline gives CDR1 SGHAT, CDR2 FQNNGV. The V and J ends lost 5 bases and 3 bases, in that order; junction bases with no gene match: 6. The length of the CDR3 is 14 residues. The CDR3 here is CASSPGTEEETQYF. The CDR3 DNA sequence: TGTGCCAGCAGCCCCGGGACAGAGGAAGAGACCCAGTACTTC.

The chain employs TRBV7-6 and TRBJ2-7, with 9 bases that match TRBD2. Germline V CDR1 and CDR2: SGHVS, FNYEAQ. The CDR3 is made up of 14 amino acids. The V gene end was trimmed by 5 bases and the J gene end by 6 bases; junction bases not matched to a gene: 8. The CDR3 spells CASSARTSEGEQYF. The CDR3 coding sequence is TGTGCCAGCAGCGCCCGGACTAGCGAGGGCGAGCAGTACTTC.

The rearrangement joins TRBV5-1 to TRBJ2-1, with D possibly TRBD2 on 6 matching bases. This CDR3 is built from 14 residues. With 2 bases removed from V and 7 bases from J, the gap between germline ends came to 13 bases. The germline V gene encodes CDR1 SGHRS and CDR2 YFSETQ. CDR3 nucleotide sequence: TGCGCCAGCAGCTTACCTAGCGCGGGTAATGAGCAGTTCTTC. As protein: CASSLPSAGNEQFF.

The chain joins TRBV6-1 to TRBJ2-7; D perhaps matches TRBD2 (6 bases). Germline V CDR1 and CDR2: MNHNS, SASEGT. V was clipped by 6 bases and J by 0 bases, with 12 bases between them. The CDR3 is 14 residues long. CDR3: CASRPGLPSYEQYF. The DNA of the CDR3 is TGTGCCAGCAGGCCGGGACTTCCCTCCTACGAGCAGTACTTC.

The chain employs TRBV6-1 and TRBJ2-7, with TRBD1 as a possible D gene (5 bases). V gave up 7 bases and J gave up 2 bases, with 12 bases separating them. The CDR3 spans 13 residues. CDR1 is MNHNS and CDR2 is SASEGT in the germline V gene. CDR3 bases: TGTGCCAGCACCCTGACAGTCACCTACGAGCAGTACTTC. This translates into CASTLTVTYEQYF.

This chain uses TRBV5-8 with TRBJ2-2, with D hard to call. The germline V gene encodes CDR1 SGHTS and CDR2 YDEGEE. The CDR3 length is 16 residues. V was trimmed by 0 bases and J by 2 bases, leaving 11 bases between them. Written as DNA, the CDR3 is TGTGCCAGCAGCTTGGGCCCGGGTCACAACACCGGGGAGCTGTTTTTT. Translated, it gives CASSLGPGHNTGELFF. Together with reference TRBV5-8 and TRBJ2-2, the CDR3 gives the full variable domain: EAGVTQSPTHLIKTRGQQATLRCSPISGHTSVYWYQQALGLGLQFLLWYDEGEERNRGNFPPRFSGRQFPNYSSELNVNALELEDSALYLCASSLGPGHNTGELFFGEGSRLTVL.